This T cell receptor (beta chain) was recovered during a study of CD8+ T cells in alopecia areata. Study-wide results and limits: When scalp samples are sequenced, resident alphabeta T cells of normal skin are also captured. Clonality in lesional scalp, especially alopecia totalis/universalis, exceeded that of normal scalp. Patients displayed less clarity in TCR sharing than mice, a finding possibly related to HLA.

Investigators sorted PBMCs to obtain both CD4+ and CD8+ T cells. The table lists this clone with a few counts. Antigen unknown. Extracted from the samples, RNA was reverse transcribed into cDNA to serve as the sequencing template. Some clones are missing from TCRdb's copy, which holds only in-frame ones; the method was immunoSEQ multiplex PCR. The top ten clones hold around 19% of a sample with about 150,000 clones, approximately 53% of them seen once. The specimen was CD8+ T cells sorted from blood, collected at week 0. This TCR came from a human donor with alopecia areata.

The CDR3 here is CASSDGLVYTGELFF. CDR3 nucleotides: TGTGCCAGCAGTGATGGATTGGTTTACACCGGGGAGCTGTTTTTT. This chain joins TRBV6-1 and TRBJ2-2, with D hard to call. The CDR3 has 15 residues. V lost 3 bases and J 3 bases, leaving 11 bases between the germline ends. CDR1 MNHNS and CDR2 SASEGT come from the germline V gene.